The TCR beta chain described here comes from a study of response to subunit inactivated influenza vaccine. Study-wide findings and caveats: There was a suggestion from the authors that each seasonal influenza vaccination recruits few new T cells.

The J segment lost 1 base and the V segment lost 6 bases, leaving 5 bases of the junction unmatched. CDR1 and CDR2 from the germline V gene are SNHLY and FYNNEI. The CDR3 covers 15 residues. This clonotype turned up a few times. Its antigen is currently unknown. TCRdb passed the RT-PCR reads through MiXCR, listing each CDR3 protein once. Of about 780,000 distinct CDR3 sequences detected, less than 20% appear once; the ten largest clones hold about a tenth. The starting material was PBMCs from blood, obtained 5 to 6 days after vaccination. This receptor was identified in a man in his forties or fifties who received an inactivated influenza vaccine. The V and J genes are TRBV2 and TRBJ2-3, with TRBD2 identical over 9 bases. Here the CDR3 reads CASRALAGGTDTQYF. The CDR3 nucleotides are TGTGCCAGCAGGGCACTAGCGGGCGGCACAGATACGCAGTATTTT.